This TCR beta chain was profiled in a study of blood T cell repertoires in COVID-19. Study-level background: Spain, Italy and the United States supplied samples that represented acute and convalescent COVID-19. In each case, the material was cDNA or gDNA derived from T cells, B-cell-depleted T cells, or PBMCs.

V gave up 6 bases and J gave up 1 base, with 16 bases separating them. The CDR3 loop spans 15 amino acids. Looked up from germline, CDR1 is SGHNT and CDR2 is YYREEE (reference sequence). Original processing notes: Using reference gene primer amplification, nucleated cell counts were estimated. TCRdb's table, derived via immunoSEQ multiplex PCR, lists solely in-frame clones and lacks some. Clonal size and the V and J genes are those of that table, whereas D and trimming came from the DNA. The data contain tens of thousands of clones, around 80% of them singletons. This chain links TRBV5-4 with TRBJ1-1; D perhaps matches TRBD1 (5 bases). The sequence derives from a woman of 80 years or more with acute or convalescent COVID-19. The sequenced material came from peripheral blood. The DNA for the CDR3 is TGTGCCAGCATAAGAGGGACTCAAGGGAACACTGAAGCTTTCTTT. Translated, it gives CASIRGTQGNTEAFF.